Presented here are 10 T cell receptor beta chains from one specimen sequenced in a study of control samples from healthy donors and cancer patients. Assay used: immunoSEQ multiplex PCR; TCRdb lists only in-frame clones, some missing. Altogether 98,000 or so clones are present, 70% to 80% being singletons, with the ten largest covering 10%. Sample: blood. The receptors come from a woman aged 25 to 45 in good health.

The gene calls are TRBV5-6 and TRBJ2-1; TRBD2 aligns across 8 bases. The CDR3 is 14 amino acids. With 3 bases clipped from V and 7 bases from J, the junction kept 6 bases outside the gene matches. Looked up from germline, CDR1 is SGHDT and CDR2 is YYEEEE. The CDR3, as DNA: TGTGCCAGCAGCTACGGACTAGCCCCTAATGAGCAGTTCTTC. Translation: CASSYGLAPNEQFF.

This clone was seen only a few times. V and J are TRBV7-2 and TRBJ1-2; unclear D gene. The V and J ends lost 8 bases and 5 bases respectively, with 12 bases between them. The V gene's germline CDR1 is SGHTA and CDR2 FQGNSA. The CDR3 length is 12 residues. The CDR3 protein is CASQEMGYGYTF. Here the CDR3 DNA reads TGTGCCAGCCAAGAGATGGGGTATGGCTACACCTTC. The full variable domain, its missing parts supplied by reference TRBV7-2 and TRBJ1-2, is GAGVSQSPSNKVTEKGKDVELRCDPISGHTALYWYRQSLGQGLEFLIYFQGNSAPDKSGLPSDRFSAERTGGSVSTLTIQRTQQEDSAVYLCASQEMGYGYTFGSGTRLTVV.

In its sample, this clone was seen once. This sequence joins TRBV30 and TRBJ1-2; D is uncertain. Germline assignment: CDR1 GTSNPN and CDR2 SVGIG (reference sequence). V lost 7 bases to trimming and J lost 0 bases, with 9 bases between them. The CDR3 extends over 12 amino acids. The CDR3 here is CASGRANYGYTF. CDR3 in DNA: TGTGCCTCCGGGCGGGCTAACTATGGCTACACCTTC.

CDR3 sequence (DNA): TGTGCCAGCAGTCCCCTCAAGGGCCCCCCAATGAACACTGAAGCTTTCTTT. It specifies CASSPLKGPPMNTEAFF. The chain is built from TRBV6-2 or TRBV6-3 and TRBJ1-1; unclear D gene. This CDR3 is 17 amino acids long. V was clipped by 5 bases and J by 0 bases, with 19 bases between them. Per germline, CDR1 MNHEY and CDR2 SVGEGT.

The rearrangement links TRBV7-8 to TRBJ1-2, with 11 bases fitting TRBD1. V dropped 5 bases and J dropped 8; count of bases not matched to a gene: 7. The CDR3 consists of 14 residues. Germline CDR1 is SGHVS and CDR2 is FQNEAQ. CDR3 DNA sequence: TGTGCCAGCAGCCGGGGACAGGGGGTCTTCGGCTACACCTTC. Amino acids: CASSRGQGVFGYTF.

This chain connects TRBV7-2 to TRBJ2-7; the D call may be TRBD1 or TRBD2 (5 bases each). This CDR3 has 16 amino acids. Germline V CDR1 and CDR2: SGHTA, FQGNSA. Trimming pared 6 bases from V and 3 bases from J, leaving 21 bases between. The CDR3 DNA reads as TGTGCCAGCAGTACCACCCCCCGGGACGGGTACTACGAGCAGTACTTC. It specifies CASSTTPRDGYYEQYF.

This clone appeared once. The chain combines TRBV9 with TRBJ2-2, with D possibly matching TRBD2 (6 bases). Germline lookup yields CDR1 SGDLS and CDR2 YYNGEE. This CDR3 is 15 amino acids long. The V end was cut by 0 bases, the J end by 7 bases, with 13 bases between. Here the CDR3 DNA reads TGTGCCAGCAGCGTAGAAAGTCAGGGACTCGGGGAGCTGTTTTTT. Translated: CASSVESQGLGELFF.

This clone appeared once. The CDR3 reads CAIQGGNTEAFF. CDR3 bases: TGTGCCATCCAAGGTGGAAACACTGAAGCTTTCTTT. The V call is TRBV28, the J call TRBJ1-1; the D is unclear. The germline gives CDR1 MDHEN, CDR2 SYDVKM. The CDR3 consists of 12 residues. The V and J ends lost 10 bases and 2 bases respectively, with 11 bases between them.

The chain couples TRBV5-1 to TRBJ1-4, with 9 bases matching TRBD1. The CDR3 spans 16 residues. Trimming removed 0 bases from V and 5 bases from J; junction bases left unmatched: 5. Germline V gene lookup returns CDR1 SGHRS and CDR2 YFSETQ. The CDR3 here is CASSLGDRAENEKLFF. DNA for the CDR3: TGCGCCAGCAGCTTGGGGGACAGGGCGGAAAATGAAAAACTGTTTTTT. The entire variable domain, with the rest obtained from reference TRBV5-1 and TRBJ1-4, is as follows: KAGVTQTPRYLIKTRGQQVTLSCSPISGHRSVSWYQQTPGQGLQFLFEYFSETQRNKGNFPGRFSGRQFSNSRSEMNVSTLELGDSALYLCASSLGDRAENEKLFFGSGTQLSVL.

V usage is TRBV3-1 (or the pseudogene TRBV3-2) and J usage is TRBJ2-3; 12 positions agree with TRBD2. V shed 4 bases and J 3 bases; nucleotides not matched to a gene: 5. Germline V gene data show CDR1 as LGHDT and CDR2 as YNNKEL (reference sequence). The CDR3 consists of 16 residues. The DNA for the CDR3 is TGTGCCAGCAGCCCCCGGACTAGCGGGGAAACAGATACGCAGTATTTT. This translates into CASSPRTSGETDTQYF.